A selection of T cell receptor beta chains follows, all from one sample in a study of blood T cell repertoires in COVID-19. The method was immunoSEQ multiplex PCR; TCRdb's version includes in-frame clones alone and lacks a portion of them. Of 350,000 to 450,000 clones in the sample, 80% to 90% were seen once. The sample consisted of peripheral blood. The receptor source for this set is a woman aged 60-75 years with COVID-19, enrolled during active disease. The CDR3 runs from the conserved cysteine through the conserved F or W. Fields, in order: clone size, D gene, J gene, V gene, CDR3 protein, CDR3 DNA. D genes are given only for firm matches. Size tells how often a clone was seen (once, few, many) or the class of an expanded clone, and some rows leave it out.

>.|TRBD1|TRBJ2-7|TRBV4-2
CASSQSTGAAEQYF
TGTGCCAGCAGCCAGTCGACAGGGGCAGCCGAGCAGTACTTC
>.|TRBD1|TRBJ2-2|TRBV5-8
CASSSGQLTSVGELFF
TGTGCCAGCAGCTCGGGACAGCTTACCTCAGTCGGGGAGCTGTTTTTT
>once|.|TRBJ2-5|TRBV7-3
CASSSGGQFGETQYF
TGTGCCAGCAGCTCCGGAGGACAGTTCGGGGAGACCCAGTACTTC
>.|TRBD2|TRBJ2-5|TRBV4-1
CASSPVGLAGGQTQYF
TGCGCCAGCAGCCCAGTGGGACTAGCGGGGGGGCAGACCCAGTACTTC
>.|.|TRBJ1-2|TRBV12-5
CASGLPPDGNYGYTF
TGTGCTAGTGGTTTGCCGCCCGACGGGAACTATGGCTACACCTTC
>once|.|TRBJ2-1|TRBV7-9
CASSWRQYNEQFF
TGTGCCAGCAGCTGGAGGCAGTACAATGAGCAGTTCTTC
>.|.|TRBJ1-1|TRBV7-3
CASSRRGGGENTEAFF
TGTGCCAGCAGCCGTCGGGGGGGTGGTGAAAACACTGAAGCTTTCTTT
>.|TRBD1|TRBJ2-6|TRBV5-6
CASSRDRGTGANVLTF
TGTGCCAGCAGCAGGGACAGGGGTACTGGGGCCAACGTCCTGACTTTC
>.|.|TRBJ1-1|TRBV29-1
CSADTGMNTEAFF
TGCAGCGCCGATACAGGGATGAACACTGAAGCTTTCTTT
>.|.|TRBJ1-2|TRBV28
CASSLTGSNYGYTF
TGTGCCAGCAGTTTGACGGGATCTAACTATGGCTACACCTTC
>few|TRBD1|TRBJ2-7|TRBV9
CASSAGTGVHEQYF
TGTGCCAGCAGCGCCGGGACAGGGGTCCACGAGCAGTACTTC
>once|.|TRBJ2-1|TRBV30
CAWSRLYNEQFF
TGTGCCTGGAGCAGACTTTACAATGAGCAGTTCTTC
>.|.|TRBJ1-6|TRBV25-1
CASRGGKNSPLHF
TGTGCCAGCAGGGGAGGGAAGAATTCACCCCTCCACTTT
>.|.|TRBJ1-4|TRBV2
CASSELGAGRNEKLFF
TGTGCCAGCAGTGAATTGGGGGCAGGGCGAAATGAAAAACTGTTTTTT
>.|.|TRBJ2-1|TRBV19
CASTGVRYNEQFF
TGTGCCAGTACGGGGGTCCGCTACAATGAGCAGTTCTTC
>.|.|TRBJ2-7|TRBV5-5
CASLRLDTGYEQYF
TGTGCCAGTTTACGGTTGGATACAGGCTACGAGCAGTACTTC
>.|.|TRBJ1-3|TRBV6-2/TRBV6-3
CASSNTYSGNTIYF
TGTGCCAGCAGCAACACGTACTCTGGAAACACCATATATTTT
>.|TRBD1|TRBJ1-1|TRBV19
CASSDRGTGTAEAFF
TGTGCCAGTAGTGACCGGGGGACAGGGACCGCTGAAGCTTTCTTT
>.|TRBD2|TRBJ2-1|TRBV2
CASRVAGGSYNEQFF
TGTGCCAGCAGAGTAGCGGGGGGCTCCTACAATGAGCAGTTCTTC
>.|TRBD2|TRBJ2-3|TRBV25-1
CASSEARLAGGKQYF
TGTGCCAGCAGTGAGGCGCGTCTAGCGGGGGGGAAGCAGTATTTT
>once|TRBD1|TRBJ2-3|TRBV5-1
CASSWSGTGTDTQYF
TGCGCCAGCAGCTGGTCTGGGACAGGCACAGATACGCAGTATTTT
>.|TRBD1|TRBJ1-5|TRBV6-1
CASSEGSGGAGQPQHF
TGTGCCAGCAGTGAAGGCTCAGGGGGCGCGGGCCAGCCCCAGCATTTT
>.|TRBD1|TRBJ1-4|TRBV4-2
CASSQGQGAEKLFF
TGTGCCAGCAGCCAAGGACAGGGGGCTGAAAAACTGTTTTTT
>.|TRBD1|TRBJ1-2|TRBV28
CASSPGGEVYGYTF
TGTGCCAGCAGCCCAGGGGGCGAGGTCTATGGCTACACCTTC
>.|.|TRBJ1-6|TRBV19
CASQQSSYNSPLHF
TGTGCCAGTCAACAGAGCTCCTATAATTCACCCCTCCACTTT
>.|.|TRBJ2-2|TRBV7-3
CASSFQGGANTGELFF
TGTGCCAGCAGCTTTCAAGGGGGAGCGAACACCGGGGAGCTGTTTTTT
>.|TRBD2|TRBJ2-5|TRBV5-5
CASSLAVGGGNQETQYF
TGTGCCAGCAGCTTGGCGGTCGGCGGGGGGAACCAAGAGACCCAGTACTTC
>once|.|TRBJ1-3|TRBV6-5
CASSLISGNTIYF
TGTGCCAGCAGCCTTATATCTGGAAACACCATATATTTT
>.|.|TRBJ1-5|TRBV28
CASSLTVNNQPQHF
TGTGCCAGCAGTTTGACAGTGAACAATCAGCCCCAGCATTTT
>.|.|TRBJ1-6|TRBV28
CASRGDLGSPLHF
TGTGCCAGCAGGGGGGACTTGGGATCACCCCTCCACTTT
>.|TRBD1|TRBJ2-1|TRBV6-1
CASSGGTGALLLNNEQFF
TGTGCCAGCAGTGGAGGGACAGGGGCCCTACTTCTAAACAATGAGCAGTTCTTC